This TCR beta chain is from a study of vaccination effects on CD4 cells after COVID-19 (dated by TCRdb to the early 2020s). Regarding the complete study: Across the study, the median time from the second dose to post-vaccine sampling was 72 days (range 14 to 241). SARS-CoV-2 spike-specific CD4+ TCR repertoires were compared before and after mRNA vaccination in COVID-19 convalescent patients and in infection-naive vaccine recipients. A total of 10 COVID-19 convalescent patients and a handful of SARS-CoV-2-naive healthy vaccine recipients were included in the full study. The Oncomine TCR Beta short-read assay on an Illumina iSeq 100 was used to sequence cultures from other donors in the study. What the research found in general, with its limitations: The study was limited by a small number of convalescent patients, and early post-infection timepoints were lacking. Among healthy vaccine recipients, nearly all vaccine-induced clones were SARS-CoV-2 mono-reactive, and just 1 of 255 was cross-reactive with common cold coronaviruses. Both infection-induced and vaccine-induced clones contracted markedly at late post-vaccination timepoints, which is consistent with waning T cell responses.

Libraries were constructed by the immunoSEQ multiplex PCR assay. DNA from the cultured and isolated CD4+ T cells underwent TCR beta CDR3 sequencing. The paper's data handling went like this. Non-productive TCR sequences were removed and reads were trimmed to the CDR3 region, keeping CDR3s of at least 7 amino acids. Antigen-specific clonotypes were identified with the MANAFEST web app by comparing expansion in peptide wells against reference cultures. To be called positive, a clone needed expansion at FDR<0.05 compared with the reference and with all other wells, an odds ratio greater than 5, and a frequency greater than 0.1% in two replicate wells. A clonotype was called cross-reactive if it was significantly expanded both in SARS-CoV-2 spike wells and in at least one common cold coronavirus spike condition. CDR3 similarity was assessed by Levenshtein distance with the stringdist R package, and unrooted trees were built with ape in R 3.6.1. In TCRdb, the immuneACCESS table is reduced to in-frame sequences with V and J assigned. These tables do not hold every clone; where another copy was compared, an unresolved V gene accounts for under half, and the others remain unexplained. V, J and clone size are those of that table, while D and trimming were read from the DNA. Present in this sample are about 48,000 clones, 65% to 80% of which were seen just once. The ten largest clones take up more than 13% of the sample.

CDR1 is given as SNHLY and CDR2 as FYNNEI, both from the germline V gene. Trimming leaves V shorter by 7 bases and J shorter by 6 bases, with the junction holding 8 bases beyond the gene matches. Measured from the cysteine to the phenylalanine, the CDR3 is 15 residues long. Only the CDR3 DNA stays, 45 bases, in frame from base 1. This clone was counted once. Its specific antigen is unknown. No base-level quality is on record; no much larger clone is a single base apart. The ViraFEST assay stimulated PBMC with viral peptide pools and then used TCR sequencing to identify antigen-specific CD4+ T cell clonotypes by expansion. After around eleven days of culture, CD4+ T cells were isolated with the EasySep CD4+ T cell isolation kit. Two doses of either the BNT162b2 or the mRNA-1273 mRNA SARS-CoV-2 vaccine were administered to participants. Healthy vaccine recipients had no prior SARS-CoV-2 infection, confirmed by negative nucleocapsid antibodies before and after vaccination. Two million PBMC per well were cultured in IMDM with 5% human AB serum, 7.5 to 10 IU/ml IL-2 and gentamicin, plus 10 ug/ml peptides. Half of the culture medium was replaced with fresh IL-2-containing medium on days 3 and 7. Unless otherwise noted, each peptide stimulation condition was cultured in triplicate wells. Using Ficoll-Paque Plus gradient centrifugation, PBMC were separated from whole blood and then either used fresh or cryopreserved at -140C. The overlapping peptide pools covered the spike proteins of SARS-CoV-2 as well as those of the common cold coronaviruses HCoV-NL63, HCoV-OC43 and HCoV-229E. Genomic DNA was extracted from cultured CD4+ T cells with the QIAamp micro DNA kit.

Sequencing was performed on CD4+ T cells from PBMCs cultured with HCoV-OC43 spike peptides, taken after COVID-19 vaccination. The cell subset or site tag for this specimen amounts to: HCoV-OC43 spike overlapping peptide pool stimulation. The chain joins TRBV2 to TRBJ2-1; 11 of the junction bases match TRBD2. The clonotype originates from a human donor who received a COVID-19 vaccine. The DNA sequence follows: TGTGCCAGCACCACCGGGACTAGCGGCTCCAATGAGCAGTTCTTC. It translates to CASTTGTSGSNEQFF.